The 11 T cell receptor beta chains given below trace back to one sample, sequenced in a study of OX40 agonist ivuxolimab in advanced cancers. Only in-frame clones appear in the TCRdb table, and some are missing; sequencing was by immunoSEQ multiplex PCR. The sample yields about 29,000 clones, about 88% seen once. Here the sequenced sample was CD4+ or CD8+ T cells sorted from blood, taken in a trial of the OX40 agonist ivuxolimab. These receptors all stem from an adult with an advanced solid tumor such as melanoma, head and neck, liver or kidney cancer.

V gene TRBV21-1 combines with J gene TRBJ2-7; whether TRBD2, the table's D call, matches the DNA was not checked. TRBV21-1 is described as a pseudogene. The CDR3 contains 18 residues. The CDR3: CASSRAFGFSPSGMFEYF. CDR3 coding DNA: TGTGCCAGCAGCAGGGCGTTCGGTTTCTCACCCAGCGGGATGTTCGAGTACTTC.

This clone turned up a few times. This chain connects TRBV7-6 to TRBJ2-1; TRBD2 is a possible D gene (6 bases). CDR1 is SGHVS, CDR2 FNYEAQ, per germline. This CDR3 has 13 residues. V dropped 3 bases and J dropped 9 bases, with 12 bases sitting between them. The CDR3 protein is CASSFYPGSEQFF. CDR3 DNA: TGTGCCAGCAGCTTTTATCCCGGGAGTGAGCAGTTCTTC. The variable domain in full, completed from reference TRBV7-6 and TRBJ2-1, reads GAGVSQSPRYKVTKRGQDVALRCDPISGHVSLYWYRQALGQGPEFLTYFNYEAQQDKSGLPNDRFSAERPEGSISTLTIQRTEQRDSAMYRCASSFYPGSEQFFGPGTRLTVL.

The rearrangement joins TRBV7-9 to TRBJ2-7; 10 nucleotides match TRBD2. This CDR3 contains 15 residues. The germline V gene has CDR1 SEHNR and CDR2 FQNEAQ (reference sequence). Trimming took 0 bases from V and 5 from J; bases not matched to a gene: 4. The CDR3 DNA sequence: TGTGCCAGCAGCTTAGCGTCTAGCGGGGGAGACGAGCAGTACTTC. Protein product: CASSLASSGGDEQYF. The whole variable domain, filled in from reference TRBV7-9 and TRBJ2-7, reads DTGVSQNPRHKITKRGQNVTFRCDPISEHNRLYWYRQTLGQGPEFLTYFQNEAQLEKSRLLSDRFSAERPKGSFSTLEIQRTEQGDSAMYLCASSLASSGGDEQYFGPGTRLTVT.

The chain is built from TRBV5-1 and TRBJ2-1, with D tentatively TRBD1 (6 bases). CDR1 and CDR2 from the germline V gene are SGHRS and YFSETQ. The CDR3 extends over 17 amino acids. V was clipped by 5 bases and J by 1 base, with 19 bases between them. CDR3 region: CASSSRPTGQSYNEQFF. The CDR3 nucleotides are TGCGCCAGCAGTTCCCGACCGACAGGCCAGTCCTACAATGAGCAGTTCTTC. Using reference TRBV5-1 and TRBJ2-1 for the parts outside the CDR3, the full variable domain is KAGVTQTPRYLIKTRGQQVTLSCSPISGHRSVSWYQQTPGQGLQFLFEYFSETQRNKGNFPGRFSGRQFSNSRSEMNVSTLELGDSALYLCASSSRPTGQSYNEQFFGPGTRLTVL.

V and J are TRBV11-3 and TRBJ1-4; D not resolved. This CDR3 is built from 15 residues. Deletions cut 5 bases from V and 0 bases from J, with 10 bases between. Germline assignment: CDR1 SGHNT and CDR2 YENEEA. Here the CDR3 reads CASSETGTTNEKLFF. The DNA for the CDR3 is TGTGCCAGCAGCGAGACCGGAACAACTAATGAAAAACTGTTTTTT.

The genes are TRBV6-1 and TRBJ2-7; 9 nucleotides align to TRBD1. With 6 bases clipped from V and 0 bases from J, the junction kept 6 bases outside the gene matches. Per the germline V gene, CDR1 is MNHNS and CDR2 is SASEGT. CDR3 length equals 15 residues. DNA of the CDR3: TGTGCCAGCAGGACGGGACAGGGCATCTCCTACGAGCAGTACTTC. This sequence encodes CASRTGQGISYEQYF.

The rearrangement links TRBV11-3 to TRBJ2-3, with 8 bases identical to TRBD2. Losses at the gene ends were 1 base for V and 3 bases for J; bases not matched to a gene: 3. The CDR3 loop spans 15 amino acids. Germline lookup yields CDR1 SGHNT and CDR2 YENEEA. DNA for the CDR3: TGTGCCAGCAGCTTAGGACTAGCGAGGACAGATACGCAGTATTTT. Translating it yields CASSLGLARTDTQYF.

The CDR3 coding sequence is TGTGCCAGCAGCCCCGGACAGCTCAACTATGGCTACACCTTC. It is translated as CASSPGQLNYGYTF. This chain joins TRBV5-6 and TRBJ1-2, with D perhaps matching TRBD1 (6 bases). Germline V gene lookup returns CDR1 SGHDT and CDR2 YYEEEE. The CDR3 runs to 14 residues. V lost 4 bases and J 2 bases, leaving 12 bases between the germline ends.

This rearrangement joins TRBV5-6 to TRBJ1-1; tentative D call: TRBD1 (6 bases). The CDR3 has 13 amino acids. Germline loops: CDR1 SGHDT, CDR2 YYEEEE. The V end lost 0 bases, the J end lost 4 bases, and 7 bases lay between the germline ends. CDR3 sequence reads: CASSLGGPTEAFF. CDR3 DNA: TGTGCCAGCAGCTTGGGGGGGCCCACTGAAGCTTTCTTT.

The chain joins TRBV27 to TRBJ2-7, with D perhaps TRBD1 or TRBD2 (5 bases each). Trimming pared 3 bases from V and 6 bases from J, leaving 21 bases between. CDR3 length equals 16 residues. CDR1 and CDR2 (germline): MNHEY, SMNVEV (reference sequence). The CDR3 reads CASSLEGAKTRGEQYF. CDR3 bases: TGTGCCAGCAGTTTGGAAGGGGCAAAAACTAGGGGCGAGCAGTACTTC.

In DNA, the CDR3 is TGTGCCAGTAAAATCAGGGGGCCCATGAACACTGAAGCTTTCTTT. Amino acid sequence: CASKIRGPMNTEAFF. The chain couples TRBV27 to TRBJ1-1; 8 nucleotides line up with TRBD1. The CDR3 consists of 15 residues. V dropped 9 bases and J dropped 0; count of bases not matched to a gene: 9. Germline V gives CDR1 MNHEY, CDR2 SMNVEV (reference sequence).